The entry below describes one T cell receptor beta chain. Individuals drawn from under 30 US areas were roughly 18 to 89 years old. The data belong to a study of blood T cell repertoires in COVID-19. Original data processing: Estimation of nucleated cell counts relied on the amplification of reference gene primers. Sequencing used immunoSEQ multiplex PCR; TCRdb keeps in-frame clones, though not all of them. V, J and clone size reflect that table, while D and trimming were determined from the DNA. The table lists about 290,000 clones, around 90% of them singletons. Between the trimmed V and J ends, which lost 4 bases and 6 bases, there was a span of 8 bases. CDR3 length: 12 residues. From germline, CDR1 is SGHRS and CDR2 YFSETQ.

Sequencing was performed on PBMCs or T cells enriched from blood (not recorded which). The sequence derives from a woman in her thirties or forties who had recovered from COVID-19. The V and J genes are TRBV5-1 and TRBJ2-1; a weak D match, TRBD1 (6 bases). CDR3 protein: CASSPGANEQFF. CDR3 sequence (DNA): TGCGCCAGCAGCCCAGGGGCCAATGAGCAGTTCTTC.